Below, 22 T cell receptor beta chains from the same sample are listed, as sequenced in a study of HIV-infected patients and healthy controls. Reverse transcription used 500 to 550 ng RNA and constant-region primers for alpha and beta. Separate chain-specific third strand synthesis with multiplexing indices produced the alpha and beta libraries. Each CDR3 protein is one row after TCRdb ran MiXCR on the 5' RACE reads. Of roughly 14,000 distinct CDR3 sequences detected, around 6.7% appear once; the ten largest clones hold 6.5% to 9.5%. The repertoire came from unfractionated whole blood and reflected all unsorted peripheral T cells. The specimen sequenced was blood. The receptors stem from an adult in good health.

By share, this clonotype ranks as medium-sized (0.01 to 0.1%). This rearrangement joins TRBV2 to TRBJ2-5; 9 bases are shared with TRBD2. The V and J ends lost 0 bases and 1 base, in that order; junction bases with no gene match: 0. The CDR3 loop spans 15 amino acids. Germline V CDR1 and CDR2: SNHLY, FYNNEI. In DNA, the CDR3 is TGTGCCAGCAGTGAAGCGCGGGGGGGCCAAGAGACCCAGTACTTC. Its protein product is CASSEARGGQETQYF. Supplemented by reference TRBV2 and TRBJ2-5, the full variable domain reads EPEVTQTPSHQVTQMGQEVILRCVPISNHLYFYWYRQILGQKVEFLVSFYNNEISEKSEIFDDQFSVERPDGSNFTLKIRSTKLEDSAMYFCASSEARGGQETQYFGPGTRLLVL.

J is TRBJ2-1 and V is TRBV4-2, with 8 bases that match TRBD1. Looked up from germline, CDR1 is LGHNA and CDR2 is YNFKEQ. The CDR3 loop spans 14 amino acids. V was pared by 4 bases and J by 8 bases, with 7 bases of the junction left unmatched. CDR3 region: CASSPTGAVDEQFF. For the CDR3, the DNA is TGTGCCAGCAGCCCGACAGGGGCCGTGGATGAGCAGTTCTTC.

There are many counts of this clonotype. The genes are TRBV24-1 and TRBJ2-1; D unresolved. CDR1 and CDR2 (germline): KGHDR, SFDVKD. This CDR3 spans 12 amino acids. Trimming cost V 0 bases and J 8 bases, with 4 bases left between them. CDR3 DNA: TGTGCCACCAGTGATTTGTGGGATGAGCAGTTCTTC. It yields the protein CATSDLWDEQFF.

This clonotype was counted ten times or more. The V and J genes are TRBV5-1 and TRBJ1-2; a weak D match, TRBD1 (5 bases). V lost 4 bases and J lost 1, with 23 bases in between. Per germline, CDR1 SGHRS and CDR2 YFSETQ. The CDR3 is 18 residues long. The CDR3 nucleotides are TGCGCCAGCAGCCCTAGACCCCGCGGGACGGCAGATAACTATGGCTACACCTTC. This codes for CASSPRPRGTADNYGYTF.

This clonotype was counted at least ten times. The chain joins TRBV30 to TRBJ2-7; D possibly uses TRBD1 or TRBD2 (5 bases each). Trimming removed 0 bases at V and 3 bases at J, with 15 bases between. The CDR3 extends over 15 amino acids. The germline CDR1 and CDR2 sequences are GTSNPN and SVGIG (reference sequence). For the CDR3, the DNA is TGTGCCTGGAGTGTAGAGAGTGGAGGACACTACGAGCAGTACTTC. Its protein product is CAWSVESGGHYEQYF.

There are many counts of this clonotype. This chain links TRBV12-3 or TRBV12-4 with TRBJ1-5; perhaps TRBD1 as D (6 bases). This CDR3 has 16 amino acids. V lost 2 bases and J lost 2, with 13 bases in between. CDR3 loop: CASSLLWGAGNQPQHF. CDR3 coding DNA: TGTGCCAGCAGTTTATTGTGGGGGGCTGGCAATCAGCCCCAGCATTTT.

This clonotype was observed at least ten times. The V gene is TRBV20-1, the J gene TRBJ2-3; TRBD1 or TRBD2 may be the D gene (5 bases each). CDR1 DFQATT and CDR2 SNEGSKA come from the germline V gene (reference sequence). The CDR3 runs 13 residues. V shed 4 bases and J shed 6 bases, with 14 bases lying between them. This chain's CDR3 is CSATGPHWDTQYF. In nucleotides, the CDR3 is TGCAGTGCTACGGGACCCCATTGGGATACGCAGTATTTT.

This clonotype is medium-sized in the sample. The CDR3 DNA reads as TGCAGCGTCCCCGCCCGGGGGTCTACTATTTATGGCTACACCTTC. Protein product: CSVPARGSTIYGYTF. The chain recombines TRBV29-1 with TRBJ1-2, with D perhaps TRBD1 (5 bases). Germline loops: CDR1 SQVTM, CDR2 ANQGSEA. Deletions cut 6 bases from V and 5 bases from J, with 22 bases between. This CDR3 is 15 amino acids long.

In its sample, this clonotype ranks as medium-sized. The rearrangement links TRBV7-9 to TRBJ2-3; D might be TRBD1 (6 bases). Germline CDR1 and CDR2: SEHNR and FQNEAQ (reference sequence). V lost 3 bases to trimming and J lost 1 base, with 17 bases between them. This CDR3 contains 17 residues. CDR3 amino acids: CASSFRQAAHGTDTQYF. In DNA, the CDR3 is TGTGCCAGCAGCTTCCGACAGGCGGCTCACGGCACAGATACGCAGTATTTT.

The table lists this clonotype with many counts. This rearrangement joins TRBV25-1 to TRBJ1-1; no definite D call. CDR1 is MGHDK and CDR2 is SYGVNS in the germline V gene. The V and J ends lost 3 bases and 3 bases respectively, with 8 bases between them. The CDR3 sequence is 13 residues long. CDR3: CASSESPYTEAFF. The DNA of the CDR3 is TGTGCCAGCAGTGAGAGCCCCTACACTGAAGCTTTCTTT.

This clonotype was observed a few times. This chain joins TRBV11-3 and TRBJ1-1; the match to TRBD1 covers 9 bases. The CDR3 is 16 amino acids. CDR1 and CDR2 from the germline V gene are SGHNT and YENEEA. The J segment lost 1 base and the V segment lost 3 bases, leaving 6 bases of the junction unmatched. The CDR3 region is CASSFGQGSPNTEAFF. In nucleotides, the CDR3 is TGTGCCAGCAGCTTCGGACAGGGGAGCCCGAACACTGAAGCTTTCTTT.

This clonotype was counted many times. The J gene is TRBJ2-3, the V gene TRBV29-1, with TRBD2 as a possible D gene (6 bases). Per the germline V gene, CDR1 is SQVTM and CDR2 is ANQGSEA. The CDR3 loop spans 12 amino acids. V was shortened by 4 bases and J by 6 bases, with 11 bases between the two germline ends. CDR3 DNA: TGCAGCGTTGTACTAGCAACGGATACGCAGTATTTT. Its translation: CSVVLATDTQYF.

The chain has TRBV7-2 and TRBJ2-3; D unclear. This CDR3 is 14 amino acids long. Germline V CDR1 and CDR2: SGHTA, FQGNSA. V was trimmed by 8 bases and J by 2 bases, leaving 14 bases between them. The CDR3 sequence is CASCPMGNTDTQYF. CDR3 sequence (DNA): TGTGCCAGCTGTCCCATGGGAAACACAGATACGCAGTATTTT.

There are many counts of this clonotype. The chain uses TRBV20-1 and TRBJ1-1; 8 bases are a match to TRBD1. Germline trimming cut 5 bases from V and 5 bases from J; bases unmatched to any gene: 7. The germline CDR1 and CDR2 sequences are DFQATT and SNEGSKA (reference sequence). The length of the CDR3 is 13 residues. The CDR3 loop is CSAQGQAKTEAFF. Written as DNA, the CDR3 is TGCAGTGCTCAGGGACAGGCGAAAACTGAAGCTTTCTTT.

Ten or more counts support this clonotype. The chain combines TRBV28 with TRBJ1-1; 7 bases are shared with TRBD1. CDR1 is MDHEN and CDR2 is SYDVKM in the germline V gene. V lost 6 bases, J lost 4 bases, and 8 bases stayed unmatched. This CDR3 region has 14 residues. This CDR3 is CASRHRQGGTEAFF. CDR3 in DNA: TGTGCCAGCAGGCATAGACAGGGTGGCACTGAAGCTTTCTTT.

Many counts were recorded for this clonotype. The chain has TRBV4-3 and TRBJ2-2; 10 nucleotides agree with TRBD2. The CDR3 has 20 amino acids. With V trimmed by 0 bases and J by 0 bases, 10 bases remained unmatched. CDR1 and CDR2 from the germline V gene are LGHNA and YSLEER. In DNA, the CDR3 is TGCGCCAGCAGCCAAGATGATGTCCCAAGCGGGGGGGCGAACACCGGGGAGCTGTTTTTT. Translation: CASSQDDVPSGGANTGELFF.

This clonotype has ten or more counts. The chain recombines TRBV29-1 with TRBJ1-2; D gene unclear. Trimming removed 4 bases at V and 4 bases at J, with 10 bases between. This CDR3 has 12 residues. CDR1 SQVTM and CDR2 ANQGSEA come from the germline V gene. The CDR3 here is CSVGEGGYGYTF. DNA for the CDR3: TGCAGCGTTGGGGAAGGAGGCTATGGCTACACCTTC.

In its sample, this clonotype is medium-sized (0.01 to 0.1%). V is TRBV25-1 and J is TRBJ1-2, with 7 positions matching TRBD1. Germline loops: CDR1 MGHDK, CDR2 SYGVNS. V lost 6 bases and J lost 5; bases outside the gene matches: 6. The length of the CDR3 is 13 residues. CDR3 coding DNA: TGTGCCAGCAGCGCGGGACAGATTTATGGCTACACCTTC. It specifies CASSAGQIYGYTF.

The table lists this clonotype with many counts. The V and J genes are TRBV15 and TRBJ1-1; no definite D call. This CDR3 is built from 14 residues. CDR1 and CDR2 (germline): LNHNV, YYDKDF (reference sequence). V dropped 1 base and J dropped 1 base, with 7 bases sitting between them. This chain's CDR3 is CATSRANRNTEAFF. CDR3 nucleotides: TGTGCCACCAGCAGAGCCAACAGGAACACTGAAGCTTTCTTT. Full variable domain (remainder filled in from reference TRBV15 and TRBJ1-1): DAMVIQNPRYQVTQFGKPVTLSCSQTLNHNVMYWYQQKSSQAPKLLFHYYDKDFNNEADTPDNFQSRRPNTSFCFLDIRSPGLGDTAMYLCATSRANRNTEAFFGQGTRLTVV.

This sequence joins TRBV29-1 and TRBJ2-1; D gene unclear. Looked up from germline, CDR1 is SQVTM and CDR2 is ANQGSEA. The CDR3 runs 14 residues. Trimming took off 6 bases at V and 0 bases at J, with 12 bases between the two ends. The CDR3 loop reads CSVAPPSSYNEQFF. Written as DNA, the CDR3 is TGCAGCGTCGCGCCCCCGAGCTCCTACAATGAGCAGTTCTTC.

A word on this clonotype: A single base separates this from a much larger clone, so it may be a read error. The rearrangement links TRBV28 to TRBJ2-3, with 8 bases matching TRBD2. V dropped 3 bases and J dropped 5; count of bases not matched to a gene: 13. Germline CDR1 is MDHEN and CDR2 is SYDVKM. CDR3 length equals 17 residues. The CDR3 DNA follows: TGTGCCAGCAGTTTGGAGGCTAGCGGGTGGGCGATAGATACGCAGTATTTT. Translation: CASSLEASGWAIDTQYF.

This clonotype is medium-sized in the sample. CDR3 sequence: CASSAWGQGREQYF. CDR3 nucleotide sequence: TGTGCCAGCAGTGCTTGGGGCCAGGGGCGCGAGCAGTACTTC. V usage is TRBV2 and J usage is TRBJ2-7; TRBD1 might be the D (6 bases). V gave up 4 bases and J gave up 6 bases, with 16 bases separating them. CDR1 and CDR2 from the germline V gene are SNHLY and FYNNEI. CDR3 size: 14 residues.